The entry below describes one T cell receptor beta chain. Its specificity is unknown. Sequencing was performed with immunoSEQ multiplex PCR; in TCRdb, only in-frame clones are kept and a portion is missing. Of 2 million to 2.5 million clones listed, approximately 90% are singletons. The investigators split CD4+ cells into a CD45RA+ naive subset and a CD45RA-negative memory subset. These data come from a study of shared clonotypes between healthy human individuals. On the study more broadly: Used for every donor were three CD4 naive, three CD4 memory, two CD8 naive and one CD8 memory plate. Study results and caveats: Having only a few donors restricted how much genetic and exposure-history diversity was captured.

Specimen: naive CD4+ T cells from PBMCs. Subset reported: CD45RA+ positively selected. The sequence came from a man between 18 and 29 years old in good health. Some clones in this sample may be carry-over from other donors' samples.

This CDR3 is CASSISGLEQFF. CDR3 nucleotide sequence: TGTGCCAGCAGCATCTCAGGGTTAGAGCAGTTCTTC. The rearrangement uses TRBV6-5 and TRBJ2-1; D might be TRBD1 (5 bases). The germline gives CDR1 MNHEY, CDR2 SVGAGI. Trimming cost V 6 bases and J 10 bases, with 13 bases left between them. There are 12 residues in the CDR3.